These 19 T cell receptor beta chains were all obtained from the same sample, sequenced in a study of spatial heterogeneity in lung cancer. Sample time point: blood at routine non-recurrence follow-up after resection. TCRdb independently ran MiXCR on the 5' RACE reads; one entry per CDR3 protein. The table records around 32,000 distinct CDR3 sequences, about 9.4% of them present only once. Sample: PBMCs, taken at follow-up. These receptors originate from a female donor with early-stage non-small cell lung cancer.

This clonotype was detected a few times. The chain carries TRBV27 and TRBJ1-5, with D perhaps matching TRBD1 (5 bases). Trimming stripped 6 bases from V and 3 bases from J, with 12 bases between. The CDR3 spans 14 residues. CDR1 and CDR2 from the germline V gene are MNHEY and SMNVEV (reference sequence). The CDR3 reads CASRGRADNQPQHF. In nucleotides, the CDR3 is TGTGCCAGCAGGGGCAGGGCGGACAATCAGCCCCAGCATTTT.

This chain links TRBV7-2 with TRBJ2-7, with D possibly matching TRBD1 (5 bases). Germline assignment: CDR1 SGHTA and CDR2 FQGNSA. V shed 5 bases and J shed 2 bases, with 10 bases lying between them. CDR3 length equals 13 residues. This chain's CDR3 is CASSQDMAYEQYF. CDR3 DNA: TGTGCCAGCAGCCAGGACATGGCCTACGAGCAGTACTTC.

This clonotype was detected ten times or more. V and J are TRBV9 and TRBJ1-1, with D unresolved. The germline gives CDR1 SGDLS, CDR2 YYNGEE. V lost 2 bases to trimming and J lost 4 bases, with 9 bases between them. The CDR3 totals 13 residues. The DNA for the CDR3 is TGTGCCAGCAGCGTGGAGGGCGGCACTGAAGCTTTCTTT. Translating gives CASSVEGGTEAFF. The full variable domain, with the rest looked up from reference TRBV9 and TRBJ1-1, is DSGVTQTPKHLITATGQRVTLRCSPRSGDLSVYWYQQSLDQGLQFLIQYYNGEERAKGNILERFSAQQFPDLHSELNLSSLELGDSALYFCASSVEGGTEAFFGQGTRLTVV.

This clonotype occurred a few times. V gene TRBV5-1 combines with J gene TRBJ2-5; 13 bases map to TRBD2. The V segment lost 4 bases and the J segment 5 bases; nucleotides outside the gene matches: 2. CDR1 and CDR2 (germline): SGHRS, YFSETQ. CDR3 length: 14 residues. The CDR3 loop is CASSPGLAGETQYF. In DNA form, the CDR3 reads TGCGCCAGCAGCCCGGGACTAGCGGGGGAGACCCAGTACTTC.

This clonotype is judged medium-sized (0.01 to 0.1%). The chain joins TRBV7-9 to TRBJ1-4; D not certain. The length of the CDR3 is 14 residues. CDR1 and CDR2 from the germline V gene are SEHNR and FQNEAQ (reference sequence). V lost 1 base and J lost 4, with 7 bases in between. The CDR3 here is CASSLEGYNEKLFF. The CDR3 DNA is TGTGCCAGCAGCTTAGAGGGCTATAATGAAAAACTGTTTTTT. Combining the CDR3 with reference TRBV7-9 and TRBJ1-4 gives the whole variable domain DTGVSQNPRHKITKRGQNVTFRCDPISEHNRLYWYRQTLGQGPEFLTYFQNEAQLEKSRLLSDRFSAERPKGSFSTLEIQRTEQGDSAMYLCASSLEGYNEKLFFGSGTQLSVL.

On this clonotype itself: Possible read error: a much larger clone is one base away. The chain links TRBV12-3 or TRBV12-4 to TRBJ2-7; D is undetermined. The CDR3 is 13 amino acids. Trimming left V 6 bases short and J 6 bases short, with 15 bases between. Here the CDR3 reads CASSPHPATEQYF. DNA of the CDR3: TGTGCCAGCAGCCCGCATCCCGCCACCGAGCAGTACTTC.

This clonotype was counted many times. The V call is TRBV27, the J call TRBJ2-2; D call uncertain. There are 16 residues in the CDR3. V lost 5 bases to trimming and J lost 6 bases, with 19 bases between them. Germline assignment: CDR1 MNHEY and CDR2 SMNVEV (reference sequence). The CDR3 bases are TGTGCCAGCAGTAACCCACGTAGCCAAGCTCCCGGGGAGCTGTTTTTT. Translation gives CASSNPRSQAPGELFF.

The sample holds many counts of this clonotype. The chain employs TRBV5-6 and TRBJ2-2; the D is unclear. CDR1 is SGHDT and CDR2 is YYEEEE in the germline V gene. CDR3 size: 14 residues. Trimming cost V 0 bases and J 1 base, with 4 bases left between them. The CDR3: CASSLAGNTGELFF. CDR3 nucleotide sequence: TGTGCCAGCAGCTTGGCCGGGAACACCGGGGAGCTGTTTTTT.

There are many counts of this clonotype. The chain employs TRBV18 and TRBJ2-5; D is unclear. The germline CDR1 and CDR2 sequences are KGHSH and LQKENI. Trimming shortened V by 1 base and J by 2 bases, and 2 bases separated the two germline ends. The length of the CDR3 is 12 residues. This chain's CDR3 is CASSPQQETQYF. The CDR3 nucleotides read TGTGCCAGCTCACCACAGCAAGAGACCCAGTACTTC.

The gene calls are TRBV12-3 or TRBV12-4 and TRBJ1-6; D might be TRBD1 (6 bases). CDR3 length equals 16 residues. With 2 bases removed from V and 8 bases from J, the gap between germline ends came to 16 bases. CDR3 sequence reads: CASSLSWGQTDSPLHF. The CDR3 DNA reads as TGTGCCAGCAGTTTATCTTGGGGACAAACAGATTCACCCCTCCACTTT.

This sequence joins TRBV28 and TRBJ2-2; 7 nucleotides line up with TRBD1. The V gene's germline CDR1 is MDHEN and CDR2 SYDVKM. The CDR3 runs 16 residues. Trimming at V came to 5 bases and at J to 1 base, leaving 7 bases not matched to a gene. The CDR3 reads CASSPRGQVNTGELFF. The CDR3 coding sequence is TGTGCCAGCAGTCCCCGAGGACAGGTGAACACCGGGGAGCTGTTTTTT.

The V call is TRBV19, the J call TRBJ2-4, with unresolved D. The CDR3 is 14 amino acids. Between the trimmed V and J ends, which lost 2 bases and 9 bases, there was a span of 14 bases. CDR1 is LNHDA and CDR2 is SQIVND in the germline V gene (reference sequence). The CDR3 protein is CASSIRLEAPIQYF. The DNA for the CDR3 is TGTGCCAGTAGTATAAGGCTGGAAGCACCCATTCAGTACTTC.

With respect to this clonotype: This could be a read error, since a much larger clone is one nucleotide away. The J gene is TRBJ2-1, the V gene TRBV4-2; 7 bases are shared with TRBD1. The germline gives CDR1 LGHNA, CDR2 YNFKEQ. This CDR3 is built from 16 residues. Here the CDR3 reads CVSSRFSGGVVNEQFF. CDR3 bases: TGTGTCAGCAGCCGATTTTCAGGGGGAGTGGTCAATGAGCAGTTCTTC.

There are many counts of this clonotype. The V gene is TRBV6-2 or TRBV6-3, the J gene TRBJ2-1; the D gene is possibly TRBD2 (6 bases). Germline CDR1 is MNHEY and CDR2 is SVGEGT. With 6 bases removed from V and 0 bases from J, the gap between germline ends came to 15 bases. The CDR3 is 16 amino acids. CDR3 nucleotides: TGTGCCAGCAGAAATCGGCTAGCGAGCTCCTACAATGAGCAGTTCTTC. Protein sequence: CASRNRLASSYNEQFF.

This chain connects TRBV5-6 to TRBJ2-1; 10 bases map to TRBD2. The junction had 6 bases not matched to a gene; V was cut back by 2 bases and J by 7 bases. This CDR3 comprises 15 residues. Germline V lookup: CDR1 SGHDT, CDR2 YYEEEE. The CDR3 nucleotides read TGTGCCAGCAGCTTAGCGGGGGGGCCTCGGAATGAGCAGTTCTTC. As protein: CASSLAGGPRNEQFF.

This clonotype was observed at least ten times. The CDR3 loop is CASSQEPGQGNQPQHF. CDR3 coding DNA: TGTGCCAGCAGCCAAGAGCCTGGACAGGGAAATCAGCCCCAGCATTTT. The rearrangement joins TRBV3-1 to TRBJ1-5, with 8 bases matching TRBD1. After removal of 0 bases from V and 4 bases from J, the junction contained 5 bases not matched to a gene. Germline loops: CDR1 LGHDT, CDR2 YNNKEL (reference sequence). The CDR3 is 16 residues long.

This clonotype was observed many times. CDR3 sequence: CSASPSAADTQYF. As DNA, the CDR3 is TGCAGTGCTTCCCCCAGCGCGGCAGATACGCAGTATTTT. This chain uses TRBV20-1 with TRBJ2-3; D is undetermined. This CDR3 spans 13 amino acids. Germline lookup yields CDR1 DFQATT and CDR2 SNEGSKA (reference sequence). With 5 bases removed from V and 4 bases from J, the gap between germline ends came to 13 bases.

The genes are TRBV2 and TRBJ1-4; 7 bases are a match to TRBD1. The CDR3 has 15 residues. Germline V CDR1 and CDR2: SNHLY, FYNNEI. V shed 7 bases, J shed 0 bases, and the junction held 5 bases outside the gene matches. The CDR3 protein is CASNKGTATNEKLFF. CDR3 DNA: TGTGCCAGCAATAAGGGGACAGCAACTAATGAAAAACTGTTTTTT. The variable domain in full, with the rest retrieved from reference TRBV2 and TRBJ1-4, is EPEVTQTPSHQVTQMGQEVILRCVPISNHLYFYWYRQILGQKVEFLVSFYNNEISEKSEIFDDQFSVERPDGSNFTLKIRSTKLEDSAMYFCASNKGTATNEKLFFGSGTQLSVL.

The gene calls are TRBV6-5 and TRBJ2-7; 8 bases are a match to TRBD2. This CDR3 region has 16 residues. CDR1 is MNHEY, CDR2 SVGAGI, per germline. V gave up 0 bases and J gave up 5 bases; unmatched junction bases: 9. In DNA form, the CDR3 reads TGTGCCAGCAGTTACTCCCAGACTAGCGTTTTCCACGAGCAGTACTTC. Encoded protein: CASSYSQTSVFHEQYF.